This TCR beta chain comes out of a study of neoadjuvant anti-PD-1 for oral cavity cancer. This clone is judged medium-sized. Its antigen remains unknown. Study-wide findings and caveats: Only three patients per response group were TCR-analyzed; validation needed.

Repertoires were generated with immunoSEQ multiplex PCR, while TCRdb's copy carries only in-frame clones and drops some. In the table there are approximately 15,000 clones, about 37% of which are singletons. Time point specified: after neoadjuvant nivolumab, at surgical resection. Patients had newly diagnosed, untreated stage II-IVA oral cavity squamous cell carcinoma. CDR3 length equals 13 residues. V was shortened by 1 base and J by 3 bases, with 7 bases between the two germline ends. Germline V gene data show CDR1 as SGHKS and CDR2 as YYEKEE (reference sequence). The source of this sequence is a person between 40 and 79 years old with oral cavity squamous cell carcinoma. This material consisted of tumor tissue, taken after nivolumab (anti-PD-1) treatment. The chain joins TRBV5-5 to TRBJ1-1; D is unresolved. CDR3 bases: TGTGCCAGCAGCTTGTACGAGTACACTGAAGCTTTCTTT. Encoded protein: CASSLYEYTEAFF.